This entry lists 27 T cell receptor beta chains sequenced from one sample in a study of OX40 agonist ivuxolimab in advanced cancers. Using immunoSEQ multiplex PCR, the repertoire was profiled, and TCRdb retains in-frame clones only, with some absent. Of roughly 58,000 clones in the sample, about 94% are singletons; the top ten hold under 20%. The sequenced sample was CD4+ or CD8+ T cells sorted from blood, obtained in a trial of the OX40 agonist ivuxolimab. The receptors shown here come from an adult with an advanced solid tumor such as melanoma, head and neck, liver or kidney cancer.

The chain employs TRBV7-2 and TRBJ2-1; D is possibly TRBD2 (6 bases). Germline CDR1 and CDR2: SGHTA and FQGNSA. Trimming left V 3 bases short and J 5 bases short, with 20 bases between. The CDR3 consists of 17 residues. The CDR3 DNA reads TGTGCCAGCAGCTTTTACGGAGGGATCGAGCTGGACAATGAGCAGTTCTTC. The encoded protein is CASSFYGGIELDNEQFF.

In its sample, this clone was seen once. J is TRBJ2-1 and V is TRBV7-9; D might be TRBD2 (5 bases). This CDR3 has 17 amino acids. V gave up 2 bases and J gave up 4 bases, with 18 bases separating them. Germline V CDR1 and CDR2: SEHNR, FQNEAQ (reference sequence). The CDR3 DNA follows: TGTGCCAGCAGCTTAAGCGGTCGGCCGACCCCGTACAATGAGCAGTTCTTC. This sequence encodes CASSLSGRPTPYNEQFF.

Here the CDR3 reads CASSLVQTKTDTQYF. For the CDR3, the DNA is TGTGCCAGCAGCTTAGTTCAAACCAAAACGGATACGCAGTATTTT. The chain carries TRBV7-8 and TRBJ2-3, with no clear D. This CDR3 spans 15 amino acids. Trimming pared 1 base from V and 6 bases from J, leaving 14 bases between. Per the germline V gene, CDR1 is SGHVS and CDR2 is FQNEAQ.

This clone was counted a few times. The chain joins TRBV6-5 to TRBJ2-7; 11 bases are shared with TRBD1. This CDR3 has 14 amino acids. V shed 4 bases, J shed 2 bases, and the junction held 1 base outside the gene matches. Looked up from germline, CDR1 is MNHEY and CDR2 is SVGAGI. CDR3 residues: CASSWGQGAYEQYF. The CDR3 DNA reads TGTGCCAGCAGTTGGGGACAGGGGGCCTACGAGCAGTACTTC.

The V gene is TRBV4-3, the J gene TRBJ2-7; tentative D call: TRBD1 (6 bases). Trimming took 4 bases from V and 5 from J, leaving 15 bases between them. Looked up from germline, CDR1 is LGHNA and CDR2 is YSLEER. CDR3 length: 14 amino acids. The DNA for the CDR3 is TGCGCCAGCAGCCTTAAGACAGGATGGAACGAGCAGTACTTC. Translating it yields CASSLKTGWNEQYF.

A single count supports this clone. The chain employs TRBV10-1 and TRBJ2-2, with 9 bases that match TRBD2. The germline CDR1 and CDR2 sequences are WNHNN and SYGVQD (reference sequence). The CDR3 has 15 residues. With 5 bases clipped from V and 0 bases from J, the junction kept 1 base outside the gene matches. The CDR3: CASSRLAANTGELFF. CDR3 coding DNA: TGCGCCAGCAGTCGACTAGCGGCGAACACCGGGGAGCTGTTTTTT.

This rearrangement joins TRBV4-1 to TRBJ1-2; unclear D gene. Between the trimmed V and J ends, which lost 0 bases and 4 bases, there was a span of 12 bases. The length of the CDR3 is 15 residues. Germline-derived CDR1 and CDR2 are MGHRA and YSYEKL. This CDR3 is CASSQDSGRGYGYTF. The CDR3 bases are TGCGCCAGCAGCCAAGATTCAGGACGTGGCTATGGCTACACCTTC.

The genes are TRBV20-1 and TRBJ1-2; no clear D gene. The CDR3 is 10 residues long. The V gene lost 7 bases and the J gene lost 2 bases, with 5 bases spanning the gap. Germline V CDR1 and CDR2: DFQATT, SNEGSKA (reference sequence). Written as DNA, the CDR3 is TGCAGTGTTCGGAACTATGGCTACACCTTC. This translates into CSVRNYGYTF.

This clone has just one count. V is TRBV4-3 and J is TRBJ1-2; D is perhaps TRBD1 (5 bases). Trimming removed 0 bases from V and 4 bases from J, with 12 bases in between. Germline-derived CDR1 and CDR2 are LGHNA and YSLEER. The CDR3 runs 15 residues. CDR3 loop: CASSQDEGLGYGYTF. As DNA, the CDR3 is TGCGCCAGCAGCCAAGATGAGGGGTTGGGCTATGGCTACACCTTC.

This chain joins TRBV7-9 and TRBJ2-3; D remains ambiguous. Deletions cut 3 bases from V and 6 bases from J, with 7 bases between. The CDR3 covers 12 residues. The germline gives CDR1 SEHNR, CDR2 FQNEAQ (reference sequence). The DNA for the CDR3 is TGTGCCAGCAGCTTTGGTTTGGATACGCAGTATTTT. Amino acids: CASSFGLDTQYF.

This rearrangement joins TRBV5-4 to TRBJ2-7; 15 bases are shared with TRBD2. The CDR3 totals 18 residues. The germline V gene encodes CDR1 SGHNT and CDR2 YYREEE (reference sequence). J lost 2 bases, V lost 4 bases, and 10 bases had no gene match. The CDR3 here is CASSNRGLAGGPPYEQYF. Here the CDR3 DNA reads TGTGCCAGCAGCAACCGAGGACTAGCGGGAGGGCCCCCCTACGAGCAGTACTTC.

The chain couples TRBV29-1 to TRBJ2-3, with 7 bases identical to TRBD2. The CDR3 covers 15 residues. CDR1 is SQVTM, CDR2 ANQGSEA, per germline. V dropped 4 bases and J dropped 5; count of bases not matched to a gene: 12. The DNA for the CDR3 is TGCAGCGTTGGATTAAGTGGGAGGGCCGTAGATACGCAGTATTTT. Its protein product is CSVGLSGRAVDTQYF.

The chain uses TRBV7-8 and TRBJ1-5; D is unresolved. Germline V gene lookup returns CDR1 SGHVS and CDR2 FQNEAQ. V was clipped by 1 base and J by 0 bases, with 10 bases between them. CDR3 size: 16 residues. The CDR3 nucleotides read TGTGCCAGCAGCTTAGAGACAACATATAGCAATCAGCCCCAGCATTTT. Translated: CASSLETTYSNQPQHF. The variable domain in full, completed from reference TRBV7-8 and TRBJ1-5, reads GAGVSQSPRYKVAKRGQDVALRCDPISGHVSLFWYQQALGQGPEFLTYFQNEAQLDKSGLPSDRFFAERPEGSVSTLKIQRTQQEDSAVYLCASSLETTYSNQPQHFGDGTRLSIL.

V is TRBV2 and J is TRBJ2-3; 7 positions match TRBD2. Germline trimming cut 7 bases from V and 2 bases from J; bases unmatched to any gene: 9. The CDR3 has 15 residues. In germline, CDR1 is SNHLY, CDR2 FYNNEI. The CDR3 DNA follows: TGTGCCAGCAAGGACCCTAGCGGTTACACAGATACGCAGTATTTT. Translated, it gives CASKDPSGYTDTQYF. Full variable domain (outside the CDR3, taken from reference TRBV2 and TRBJ2-3): EPEVTQTPSHQVTQMGQEVILRCVPISNHLYFYWYRQILGQKVEFLVSFYNNEISEKSEIFDDQFSVERPDGSNFTLKIRSTKLEDSAMYFCASKDPSGYTDTQYFGPGTRLTVL.

This clone is medium-sized within its sample. This chain uses TRBV29-1 with TRBJ2-7; D is uncertain. Germline values: CDR1 SQVTM, CDR2 ANQGSEA. The CDR3 spans 12 residues. The V end lost 6 bases, the J end lost 0 bases, and 9 bases lay between the germline ends. The CDR3 region has the DNA TGCAGCGTCGAACAAAGCTCCTACGAGCAGTACTTC. Protein product: CSVEQSSYEQYF.

This clone was detected only once. The J gene is TRBJ2-1, the V gene TRBV25-1; TRBD2 might be the D (6 bases). CDR1 is MGHDK, CDR2 SYGVNS, per germline. The CDR3 length is 14 residues. Trimming stripped 4 bases from V and 2 bases from J, with 9 bases between. CDR3 residues: CASSAPGAYNEQFF. The CDR3 bases are TGTGCCAGCAGTGCCCCGGGGGCCTACAATGAGCAGTTCTTC.

The chain has TRBV27 and TRBJ2-1; D gene unclear. The CDR3 spans 16 residues. The V gene's germline CDR1 is MNHEY and CDR2 SMNVEV (reference sequence). The V end lost 0 bases, the J end lost 0 bases, and 9 bases lay between the germline ends. This chain's CDR3 is CASSLSYYNSYNEQFF. CDR3 DNA: TGTGCCAGCAGTTTATCCTACTATAACTCCTACAATGAGCAGTTCTTC.

V is TRBV27 and J is TRBJ1-5; TRBD1 agrees at 8 bases. CDR1 is MNHEY and CDR2 is SMNVEV in the germline V gene (reference sequence). The CDR3 extends over 16 amino acids. V dropped 5 bases and J dropped 4; count of bases not matched to a gene: 10. The CDR3 region is CASSLQPTGGNQPQHF. CDR3 in DNA: TGTGCCAGCAGTCTTCAGCCTACAGGGGGTAATCAGCCCCAGCATTTT.

This chain joins TRBV7-2 and TRBJ2-1, with 8 bases aligning to TRBD2. The germline V gene encodes CDR1 SGHTA and CDR2 FQGNSA. The CDR3 length is 15 residues. The trim removed 1 base at V and 8 bases at J, leaving 7 bases unmatched. The CDR3 region has the DNA TGTGCCAGCAGCTTAGAAGGGACTAGGGTTCATGAGCAGTTCTTC. Protein: CASSLEGTRVHEQFF. Full variable domain (remainder filled in from reference TRBV7-2 and TRBJ2-1): GAGVSQSPSNKVTEKGKDVELRCDPISGHTALYWYRQSLGQGLEFLIYFQGNSAPDKSGLPSDRFSAERTGGSVSTLTIQRTQQEDSAVYLCASSLEGTRVHEQFFGPGTRLTVL.

Written as DNA, the CDR3 is TGTGCCAGCAGTTTAAAAGGGAACTCCTACGAGCAGTACTTC. Residues: CASSLKGNSYEQYF. The chain is built from TRBV27 and TRBJ2-7; no reliable D call. The CDR3 extends over 14 amino acids. The germline V gene has CDR1 MNHEY and CDR2 SMNVEV (reference sequence). The V gene lost 2 bases and the J gene lost 0 bases, with 8 bases spanning the gap.

This clone has only one observation. The chain combines TRBV6-1 with TRBJ1-1, with 7 bases aligning to TRBD1. Germline V lookup: CDR1 MNHNS, CDR2 SASEGT. CDR3 length equals 14 residues. With V trimmed by 4 bases and J by 5 bases, 7 bases remained unmatched. The CDR3: CASSVQGMWTEAFF. DNA of the CDR3: TGTGCCAGCAGTGTACAGGGGATGTGGACTGAAGCTTTCTTT.

The rearrangement joins TRBV13 to TRBJ2-7; D may be TRBD1 or TRBD2 (5 bases each). Germline V CDR1 and CDR2: PRHDT, FYEKMQ (reference sequence). V was clipped by 4 bases and J by 2 bases, with 15 bases between them. CDR3 size: 15 residues. The CDR3 nucleotides read TGTGCCAGCAGCTCCCTGGCCTCGGGGCCCTACGAGCAGTACTTC. It specifies CASSSLASGPYEQYF.

This clone has just a few counts. V and J are TRBV27 and TRBJ2-2; TRBD2 agrees at 10 bases. Germline CDR1 is MNHEY and CDR2 is SMNVEV (reference sequence). The CDR3 has 16 residues. The V gene end was trimmed by 5 bases and the J gene end by 3 bases; junction bases not matched to a gene: 6. The CDR3 DNA follows: TGTGCCAGCAGTCTTTTAGCGGGAGGATACACCGGGGAGCTGTTTTTT. Translation: CASSLLAGGYTGELFF.

This chain joins TRBV9 and TRBJ2-3; 11 bases map to TRBD2. Germline-derived CDR1 and CDR2 are SGDLS and YYNGEE. V was clipped by 3 bases and J by 1 base; unmatched bases: 10. The CDR3 covers 18 residues. In DNA form, the CDR3 reads TGTGCCAGCAGCGATAGCGGGAGGGGGCTTACGCGCACAGATACGCAGTATTTT. It codes for CASSDSGRGLTRTDTQYF.

The rearrangement joins TRBV5-8 to TRBJ2-1, with a possible D match to TRBD2 (5 bases). CDR3 length: 18 amino acids. Germline V gene data show CDR1 as SGHTS and CDR2 as YDEGEE. The V gene lost 1 base and the J gene lost 6 bases, with 23 bases spanning the gap. The CDR3 coding sequence is TGTGCCAGCAGCTTGATAGCACTTGTGTTGTCCGGAGGCAATGAGCAGTTCTTC. It yields the protein CASSLIALVLSGGNEQFF.

The chain couples TRBV5-1 to TRBJ1-4; D uncertain. The CDR3 extends over 15 amino acids. CDR1 is SGHRS, CDR2 YFSETQ, per germline. Trimming left V 0 bases short and J 1 base short, with 7 bases between. The CDR3 is CASSLDGITNEKLFF. Here the CDR3 DNA reads TGCGCCAGCAGCTTGGATGGGATAACTAATGAAAAACTGTTTTTT.

V is TRBV15 and J is TRBJ2-1, with 8 bases lining up with TRBD2. The CDR3 covers 15 residues. Germline V CDR1 and CDR2: LNHNV, YYDKDF (reference sequence). V lost 1 base to trimming and J lost 7 bases; unmatched junction nucleotides: 6. In nucleotides, the CDR3 is TGTGCCACCAGCAGAGCGGCGGGAGGTTTGAATGAGCAGTTCTTC. This codes for CATSRAAGGLNEQFF.